These 12 T cell receptor beta chains came from one sample sequenced in a study of identical twins. TCRdb reanalysed the 5' RACE reads using MiXCR and keeps one entry per CDR3 protein. The data hold about 530,000 distinct CDR3 sequences, with approximately 20% observed a single time. This sample also belongs to another study, concerning yellow fever vaccine responses in identical twins.

Source material: CD4+ T cells sorted from blood. The receptors were gathered from a woman under 30 in good health.

The sample holds a few counts of this clonotype. This chain links TRBV20-1 with TRBJ2-3; TRBD2 matches at 8 bases. V gave up 0 bases and J gave up 2 bases; unmatched junction bases: 7. CDR1 and CDR2 (germline): DFQATT, SNEGSKA (reference sequence). The CDR3 extends over 16 amino acids. The CDR3 coding sequence is TGCAGTGCTAGAGATTTTCGGGAGGGGCCCACAGATACGCAGTATTTT. Its translation: CSARDFREGPTDTQYF.

The chain combines TRBV4-1 with TRBJ2-7; D is unclear. This CDR3 comprises 13 residues. CDR1 is MGHRA and CDR2 is YSYEKL in the germline V gene. The ends were cut back, 4 bases at V and 2 bases at J, with 9 bases in the middle. CDR3 sequence reads: CASSREETYEQYF. DNA for the CDR3: TGCGCCAGCAGCCGAGAAGAGACCTACGAGCAGTACTTC.

The sample holds a few counts of this clonotype. The chain employs TRBV4-2 and TRBJ2-7; TRBD2 matches at 7 bases. The junction had 9 bases not matched to a gene; V was cut back by 2 bases and J by 2 bases. CDR3 length: 16 amino acids. Germline CDR1 reads LGHNA; CDR2 reads YNFKEQ. The CDR3 loop reads CASSQKSSGEAYEQYF. In DNA, the CDR3 is TGTGCCAGCAGCCAAAAGTCCAGCGGGGAAGCCTACGAGCAGTACTTC.

The chain is built from TRBV3-1 and TRBJ1-4; no definite D call. V was pared by 6 bases and J by 2 bases, with 10 bases between. The germline V gene has CDR1 LGHDT and CDR2 YNNKEL (reference sequence). This CDR3 contains 14 residues. The CDR3, as DNA: TGTGCCAGCAGAAGCCGGGATACTAATGAAAAACTGTTTTTT. Its protein product is CASRSRDTNEKLFF. Variable domain in full (rest from reference TRBV3-1 and TRBJ1-4): DTAVSQTPKYLVTQMGNDKSIKCEQNLGHDTMYWYKQDSKKFLKIMFSYNNKELIINETVPNRFSPKSPDKAHLNLHINSLELGDSAVYFCASRSRDTNEKLFFGSGTQLSVL.

This chain joins TRBV6-2 or TRBV6-3 and TRBJ2-3; 13 bases match TRBD2. Germline V lookup: CDR1 MNHEY, CDR2 SVGEGT. Germline trimming cut 4 bases from V and 2 bases from J; bases unmatched to any gene: 15. The CDR3 loop spans 20 amino acids. CDR3: CASSSQPGLAGDPSTDTQYF. The DNA of the CDR3 is TGTGCCAGCAGTTCCCAACCAGGACTAGCGGGGGACCCTTCCACAGATACGCAGTATTTT.

This sequence joins TRBV5-6 and TRBJ1-4, with TRBD1 matching over 9 bases. V dropped 3 bases and J dropped 7; count of bases not matched to a gene: 4. The CDR3 covers 14 residues. Germline V lookup: CDR1 SGHDT, CDR2 YYEEEE. This CDR3 reads CASSWTGEGEKLFF. As DNA, the CDR3 is TGTGCCAGCAGCTGGACAGGGGAGGGTGAAAAACTGTTTTTT.

This clonotype has a handful of counts. The chain links TRBV5-1 to TRBJ2-1; the D gene is possibly TRBD1 (6 bases). This CDR3 is built from 16 residues. The V gene lost 0 bases and the J gene lost 8 bases, with 18 bases spanning the gap. Germline V gene sequence: CDR1 SGHRS, CDR2 YFSETQ. DNA of the CDR3: TGCGCCAGCAGCTTGGGTGTGGTTGGGGGCGTACATGAGCAGTTCTTC. As protein: CASSLGVVGGVHEQFF.

This clonotype was counted a few times. J is TRBJ2-1 and V is TRBV6-1, with D perhaps TRBD1 or TRBD2 (6 bases each). The CDR3 covers 16 residues. The V and J ends lost 1 base and 7 bases respectively, with 17 bases between them. Per the germline V gene, CDR1 is MNHNS and CDR2 is SASEGT. The CDR3 region has the DNA TGTGCCAGCAGTGAAGGATTTATGAGGGGGGCGAATGAGCAGTTCTTC. It translates to CASSEGFMRGANEQFF.

The V gene is TRBV10-3, the J gene TRBJ2-5; 8 bases match TRBD2. With 7 bases clipped from V and 0 bases from J, the junction kept 7 bases outside the gene matches. Germline V CDR1 and CDR2: ENHRY, SYGVKD. The CDR3 runs 15 residues. CDR3 nucleotides: TGTGCCATCACCCCGGGGGGGGCCCACCAAGAGACCCAGTACTTC. Amino acid sequence: CAITPGGAHQETQYF.

This clonotype was observed a few times. The rearrangement links TRBV20-1 to TRBJ2-3; 9 bases are shared with TRBD2. Trimming at V came to 7 bases and at J to 0 bases, leaving 5 bases not matched to a gene. Per the germline V gene, CDR1 is DFQATT and CDR2 is SNEGSKA (reference sequence). The CDR3 contains 14 residues. CDR3 coding DNA: TGCAGTGGGAGACTAGCGGCTAGCACAGATACGCAGTATTTT. Translated: CSGRLAASTDTQYF.

The chain employs TRBV2 and TRBJ2-2; D gene unclear. The germline gives CDR1 SNHLY, CDR2 FYNNEI. V was cut by 3 bases and J by 6 bases, with 14 bases left in between. The CDR3 consists of 15 residues. The CDR3 sequence is CASSEIFGVAGELFF. The CDR3 DNA reads TGTGCCAGCAGTGAGATCTTCGGTGTTGCCGGGGAGCTGTTTTTT.

A few counts support this clonotype. This chain connects TRBV6-1 to TRBJ2-1, with 12 bases matching TRBD2. CDR3 length equals 13 residues. V lost 5 bases to trimming and J lost 9 bases; unmatched junction nucleotides: 2. Germline lookup yields CDR1 MNHNS and CDR2 SASEGT. CDR3 sequence (DNA): TGTGCCAGCAGTCCTAGCGGGAGGGCTGAGCAGTTCTTC. As protein: CASSPSGRAEQFF.